This TCR beta chain was recovered during a study of T cells in Graves' hyperthyroidism and ophthalmopathy. Overall study context: At the time of initial diagnosis and before any treatment, peripheral blood was collected.

Points from the study as a whole: Appearing also in blood were most of the thyroid clonotypes expanded above 0.001.

CDR1 and CDR2 from the germline V gene are DFQATT and SNEGSKA (reference sequence). The length of the CDR3 is 13 residues. Trimming stripped 6 bases from V and 8 bases from J, with 19 bases between. Regions amplified from RNA transcripts were the TCR beta CDR3 regions. RT-PCR in the first round (using the HTBI primer set) targeted the TCR CDR3. TCRdb re-analysed the multiplex PCR reads in MiXCR, keeping a single row per CDR3 protein. The table has 500,000 to 650,000 distinct CDR3 sequences, approximately 15% seen once. Comments on this clonotype: The antigen remains unidentified.

The sequenced sample was blood. This TCR came from a woman in her 50s with Graves' ophthalmopathy. The chain carries TRBV20-1 and TRBJ1-2, with a possible D match to TRBD1 (5 bases). The DNA for the CDR3 is TGCAGTGCCATCGGGAGGGGACTCGTCGGCTACACCTTC. This sequence encodes CSAIGRGLVGYTF.